These 30 T cell receptor beta chains were all obtained from the same sample, sequenced in a study of human T cells and chemical hapten exposure. Time point reported: pre-sensitization, week 0. Treatment specified: therapeutic diphenylcyclopropenone sensitization with weekly scalp DPC. TCRdb re-called the RACE reads with MiXCR, one entry per CDR3 protein. The sample carries some 250,000 distinct CDR3 sequences, 7.7% recorded once. The specimen was whole blood, collected in connection with sensitization to the hapten diphenylcyclopropenone (DPC). The receptors stem from a man aged 18 to 30 with alopecia areata. Some clones in this sample may be carry-over from other donors' samples.

In this sample, this clonotype turned up a few times. V usage is TRBV7-8 and J usage is TRBJ1-5; D ambiguous. In germline, CDR1 is SGHVS, CDR2 FQNEAQ. Trimming left V 4 bases short and J 0 bases short, with 7 bases between. The CDR3 is made up of 14 amino acids. This chain's CDR3 is CASSYTDSNQPQHF. In DNA form, the CDR3 reads TGTGCCAGCAGCTACACAGATAGCAATCAGCCCCAGCATTTT.

There are many counts of this clonotype. This chain joins TRBV6-5 and TRBJ2-3; D possibly corresponds to TRBD2 (6 bases). The V end was cut by 6 bases, the J end by 4 bases, with 14 bases between. Germline lookup yields CDR1 MNHEY and CDR2 SVGAGI. This CDR3 is 14 amino acids long. The CDR3 nucleotides are TGTGCCAGCAGACTTGGGACTGGCGCAGATACGCAGTATTTT. Amino acid sequence: CASRLGTGADTQYF.

This clonotype was observed a handful of times. The chain combines TRBV5-1 with TRBJ2-4, with D maybe TRBD1 (5 bases). The V gene lost 5 bases and the J gene lost 7 bases, with 13 bases spanning the gap. This CDR3 comprises 13 residues. Germline CDR1 reads SGHRS; CDR2 reads YFSETQ. CDR3: CASSKGVPNIQYF. CDR3 in DNA: TGCGCCAGCAGTAAAGGGGTTCCGAACATTCAGTACTTC.

This chain's CDR3 is CASSFPVPGAYGYTF. For the CDR3, the DNA is TGTGCCAGCAGCTTCCCGGTCCCGGGAGCCTATGGCTACACCTTC. The V and J genes are TRBV11-2 and TRBJ1-2, with D hard to call. This CDR3 region has 15 residues. Looked up from germline, CDR1 is SGHAT and CDR2 is FQNNGV. Trimming took off 3 bases at V and 4 bases at J, with 15 bases between the two ends.

This clonotype was detected a few times. The chain carries TRBV2 and TRBJ2-5, with D hard to call. Germline V gene data show CDR1 as SNHLY and CDR2 as FYNNEI. Trimming pared 5 bases from V and 2 bases from J, leaving 9 bases between. The CDR3 covers 13 residues. The CDR3: CASSLTKQETQYF. Here the CDR3 DNA reads TGTGCCAGCAGTCTAACTAAGCAAGAGACCCAGTACTTC.

This clonotype has ten or more counts. CDR3 coding DNA: TGTGCCAGCAGTGAAAGGGTAGCGGGGGCCTTCAATGAGCAGTTCTTC. Translated: CASSERVAGAFNEQFF. This rearrangement joins TRBV2 to TRBJ2-1, with 9 positions matching TRBD2. CDR3 length equals 16 residues. The V and J ends lost 2 bases and 6 bases, in that order; junction bases with no gene match: 8. CDR1 SNHLY and CDR2 FYNNEI come from the germline V gene.

This clonotype was seen only a few times. The V and J genes are TRBV6-6 and TRBJ2-5; TRBD2 matches 8 bases. The length of the CDR3 is 16 residues. Germline CDR1 MNHNY, CDR2 SVGAGI (reference sequence). Unmatched junction bases numbered 10, after V lost 2 bases and J lost 5 bases. This CDR3 is CASSYRVAGRSETQYF. CDR3 DNA sequence: TGTGCCAGCAGTTACAGGGTAGCGGGGCGCAGTGAGACCCAGTACTTC.

V and J are TRBV7-2 and TRBJ1-1; possible D gene TRBD1, 6 bases. V lost 8 bases and J lost 11, with 21 bases in between. The V gene's germline CDR1 is SGHTA and CDR2 FQGNSA. There are 13 residues in the CDR3. The CDR3 DNA sequence: TGTGCCAGCGGGGGTTACAGGGCATTGGGCGCTTTCTTT. This codes for CASGGYRALGAFF.

In its sample, this clonotype was seen many times. V gene TRBV29-1 combines with J gene TRBJ2-7, with D possibly matching TRBD1 (5 bases). Deletions cut 6 bases from V and 3 bases from J, with 12 bases between. The CDR3 is made up of 12 amino acids. Germline CDR1 SQVTM, CDR2 ANQGSEA. Here the CDR3 reads CSVDTGDYEQYF. For the CDR3, the DNA is TGCAGCGTAGATACAGGAGACTACGAGCAGTACTTC.

This clonotype was found many times. The chain joins TRBV7-9 to TRBJ1-5; no reliable D call. The germline V gene has CDR1 SEHNR and CDR2 FQNEAQ (reference sequence). V lost 0 bases to trimming and J lost 4 bases, with 13 bases between them. This CDR3 is 16 amino acids long. The chain's CDR3 is CASSLAGTSKNQPQHF. The CDR3, as DNA: TGTGCCAGCAGCTTAGCCGGCACAAGCAAAAATCAGCCCCAGCATTTT.

The J gene is TRBJ2-7, the V gene TRBV5-1; 7 nucleotides line up with TRBD1. Germline V gene lookup returns CDR1 SGHRS and CDR2 YFSETQ. The ends lost 4 bases at V and 3 bases at J; junction bases unmatched: 4. This CDR3 comprises 13 residues. In DNA form, the CDR3 reads TGCGCCAGCAGCCCGACAGGGTACTACGAGCAGTACTTC. As protein: CASSPTGYYEQYF.

This clonotype was counted only a few times. V and J are TRBV6-2 or TRBV6-3 and TRBJ1-6; D remains unclear. V was clipped by 2 bases and J by 10 bases, with 12 bases between them. CDR1 MNHEY and CDR2 SVGEGT come from the germline V gene. The CDR3 runs 14 residues. Here the CDR3 DNA reads TGTGCCAGCAGTTACACCTCGGAAGGGTCACCCCTCCACTTT. Its translation is CASSYTSEGSPLHF.

The sample holds many counts of this clonotype. V and J are TRBV10-3 and TRBJ1-5; D remains ambiguous. V lost 3 bases to trimming and J lost 4 bases, with 7 bases between them. Germline CDR1 is ENHRY and CDR2 is SYGVKD. The CDR3 runs to 13 residues. CDR3 in amino acids: CAISEGANQPQHF. The CDR3 DNA is TGTGCCATCAGTGAAGGAGCGAATCAGCCCCAGCATTTT.

This clonotype occurred a few times. This chain connects TRBV7-9 to TRBJ2-1; TRBD1 is a possible D gene (6 bases). The CDR3 totals 14 residues. Trimming removed 5 bases from V and 5 bases from J, with 13 bases in between. Germline CDR1 reads SEHNR; CDR2 reads FQNEAQ (reference sequence). The CDR3 sequence: CASSPRTANNEQFF. Here the CDR3 DNA reads TGTGCCAGCAGCCCACGGACAGCTAACAATGAGCAGTTCTTC.

This clonotype has a handful of counts. The chain links TRBV7-9 to TRBJ1-4; D uncertain. Trimming left V 5 bases short and J 0 bases short, with 19 bases between. CDR3 length equals 18 residues. Germline CDR1 SEHNR, CDR2 FQNEAQ (reference sequence). Written as DNA, the CDR3 is TGTGCCAGCAGCCAGGACGCCCGTATTTATGCAACTAATGAAAAACTGTTTTTT. Its protein product is CASSQDARIYATNEKLFF.

In its sample, this clonotype was seen many times. The rearrangement joins TRBV9 to TRBJ1-1; D is possibly TRBD1 (6 bases). Trimming left V 10 bases short and J 4 bases short, with 14 bases between. This CDR3 spans 12 amino acids. The germline V gene encodes CDR1 SGDLS and CDR2 YYNGEE. The CDR3 protein is CASAGAGTEAFF. The CDR3 DNA follows: TGTGCCTCGGCGGGGGCGGGCACTGAAGCTTTCTTT. Variable domain in full (rest from reference TRBV9 and TRBJ1-1): DSGVTQTPKHLITATGQRVTLRCSPRSGDLSVYWYQQSLDQGLQFLIQYYNGEERAKGNILERFSAQQFPDLHSELNLSSLELGDSALYFCASAGAGTEAFFGQGTRLTVV.

This clonotype came up a few times. The V and J genes are TRBV11-3 and TRBJ2-1, with 11 bases fitting TRBD2. This CDR3 spans 16 amino acids. The ends lost 5 bases at V and 7 bases at J; junction bases unmatched: 10. Germline V gene sequence: CDR1 SGHNT, CDR2 YENEEA. CDR3 loop: CASSPSGGTLRNEQFF. The CDR3, as DNA: TGTGCCAGCAGCCCTAGCGGGGGGACCCTAAGGAATGAGCAGTTCTTC. Filled out from reference TRBV11-3 and TRBJ2-1, the complete variable domain reads EAGVVQSPRYKIIEKKQPVAFWCNPISGHNTLYWYLQNLGQGPELLIRYENEEAVDDSQLPKDRFSAERLKGVDSTLKIQPAELGDSAVYLCASSPSGGTLRNEQFFGPGTRLTVL.

This clonotype appeared a few times. The chain carries TRBV10-1 and TRBJ1-1; a possible D gene is TRBD1 (6 bases). The V gene lost 5 bases and the J gene lost 7 bases, with 17 bases spanning the gap. Germline CDR1 and CDR2: WNHNN and SYGVQD (reference sequence). This CDR3 has 14 amino acids. The CDR3 DNA sequence: TGCGCCAGCAGTTTCAGGGGCCAACGGGGTGAAGCTTTCTTT. Its protein product is CASSFRGQRGEAFF.

This clonotype occurred a few times. The gene calls are TRBV7-9 and TRBJ2-1, with D tentatively TRBD2 (6 bases). CDR3 length: 14 amino acids. V lost 1 base to trimming and J lost 7 bases, with 11 bases between them. Germline CDR1 and CDR2: SEHNR and FQNEAQ (reference sequence). In DNA form, the CDR3 reads TGTGCCAGCAGCTTAGAAGGCGGAGGGAATGAGCAGTTCTTC. Its protein is CASSLEGGGNEQFF.

The chain carries TRBV6-6 and TRBJ1-1; TRBD1 is a possible D gene (6 bases). Between the trimmed V and J ends, which lost 2 bases and 3 bases, there was a span of 10 bases. Per the germline V gene, CDR1 is MNHNY and CDR2 is SVGAGI (reference sequence). The CDR3 is 14 amino acids. For the CDR3, the DNA is TGTGCCAGCAGTTACGGGGGGCGGGACACTGAAGCTTTCTTT. This codes for CASSYGGRDTEAFF.

The chain employs TRBV7-2 and TRBJ1-6; D is perhaps TRBD1 (6 bases). Germline CDR1 reads SGHTA; CDR2 reads FQGNSA. The CDR3 spans 15 residues. Trimming removed 1 base from V and 9 bases from J, with 13 bases in between. CDR3 in amino acids: CASSLGRGLFSPLHF. The CDR3 nucleotides read TGTGCCAGCAGCTTAGGTCGGGGGCTTTTTTCACCCCTCCACTTT.

This clonotype was detected a few times. The V and J genes are TRBV4-3 and TRBJ2-1; no clear D. Trimming stripped 0 bases from V and 3 bases from J, with 12 bases between. The V gene's germline CDR1 is LGHNA and CDR2 YSLEER. The CDR3 extends over 16 amino acids. CDR3 in DNA: TGCGCCAGCAGCCAAGATCTTAGGGCGGACTACAATGAGCAGTTCTTC. Its protein is CASSQDLRADYNEQFF.

This chain joins TRBV12-3 or TRBV12-4 and TRBJ1-2; TRBD1 agrees at 10 bases. The V gene end was trimmed by 0 bases and the J gene end by 4 bases; junction bases not matched to a gene: 5. This CDR3 region has 16 residues. The CDR3: CASSLARTGGVYGYTF. DNA of the CDR3: TGTGCCAGCAGTTTAGCGAGGACAGGGGGAGTCTATGGCTACACCTTC.

The CDR3 protein is CASSELKDTDYNEQFF. The CDR3 coding sequence is TGCGCCAGCAGTGAGCTCAAGGACACCGACTACAATGAGCAGTTCTTC. The gene calls are TRBV10-2 and TRBJ2-1; D is perhaps TRBD1 (5 bases). Trimming shortened V by 2 bases and J by 3 bases, and 14 bases separated the two germline ends. Germline lookup yields CDR1 WSHSY and CDR2 SAAADI. CDR3 length equals 16 residues.

This clonotype was observed a few times. This rearrangement joins TRBV7-2 to TRBJ2-2; TRBD1 matches at 10 bases. Germline values: CDR1 SGHTA, CDR2 FQGNSA. V lost 3 bases to trimming and J lost 5 bases; unmatched junction nucleotides: 9. The CDR3 is 17 residues long. The CDR3 nucleotides read TGTGCCAGCAGCTTCCGGGACAGGGGACCTTTGACCGGGGAGCTGTTTTTT. Translating it yields CASSFRDRGPLTGELFF.

This clonotype was picked up a small number of times. V usage is TRBV28 and J usage is TRBJ2-7, with 9 bases aligning to TRBD2. Germline assignment: CDR1 MDHEN and CDR2 SYDVKM. The length of the CDR3 is 18 residues. Trimming at V came to 8 bases and at J to 5 bases, leaving 22 bases not matched to a gene. The CDR3 DNA sequence: TGTGCCAGCCCCCCCATTTTCTTAGCGGGGGAAATTCAAGACGAGCAGTACTTC. Translating gives CASPPIFLAGEIQDEQYF.

The chain couples TRBV2 to TRBJ2-1; D is unresolved. The CDR3 covers 18 residues. Trimming stripped 9 bases from V and 0 bases from J, with 24 bases between. The germline CDR1 and CDR2 sequences are SNHLY and FYNNEI. As DNA, the CDR3 is TGTGCCAGTCGAAGAGGTGTGCGGATTGAAGACTCCTACAATGAGCAGTTCTTC. It translates to CASRRGVRIEDSYNEQFF.

This clonotype turned up a few times. V gene TRBV5-5 combines with J gene TRBJ2-1; perhaps D is TRBD1 or TRBD2 (5 bases each). The CDR3 totals 15 residues. Looked up from germline, CDR1 is SGHKS and CDR2 is YYEKEE (reference sequence). V lost 3 bases to trimming and J lost 0 bases, with 10 bases between them. CDR3: CASSSRGPSYNEQFF. The CDR3 region has the DNA TGTGCCAGCAGCTCCCGGGGCCCCTCCTACAATGAGCAGTTCTTC.

DNA of the CDR3: TGCAGTGCTAGAGAGCAGGGACTGTGGAAGTACTTC. It translates to CSAREQGLWKYF. The chain couples TRBV20-1 to TRBJ2-5; weak D call: TRBD2 (6 bases). CDR3 size: 12 residues. Germline V gene sequence: CDR1 DFQATT, CDR2 SNEGSKA (reference sequence). The V and J ends lost 0 bases and 12 bases respectively, with 14 bases between them.

This clonotype was seen many times. This chain links TRBV15 with TRBJ2-2; D possibly corresponds to TRBD1 (5 bases). V was cut by 5 bases and J by 5 bases, with 12 bases left in between. In germline, CDR1 is LNHNV, CDR2 YYDKDF (reference sequence). The CDR3 runs to 14 residues. This CDR3 is CATSVLQGTGELFF. Written as DNA, the CDR3 is TGTGCCACCAGCGTCCTTCAGGGTACCGGGGAGCTGTTTTTT. Filled out from reference TRBV15 and TRBJ2-2, the complete variable domain reads DAMVIQNPRYQVTQFGKPVTLSCSQTLNHNVMYWYQQKSSQAPKLLFHYYDKDFNNEADTPDNFQSRRPNTSFCFLDIRSPGLGDTAMYLCATSVLQGTGELFFGEGSRLTVL.